Included here is one T cell receptor (beta chain) sequence, with context. Each CDR3 protein gets one entry after TCRdb re-called the RT-PCR reads with MiXCR. The sample lists about 200,000 distinct CDR3 sequences; less than 45% were seen once. Germline CDR1 is LGHNA and CDR2 is YSLEER. V was shortened by 0 bases and J by 7 bases, with 15 bases between the two germline ends. This CDR3 spans 15 amino acids. This record comes from a study of patients and donors after allogeneic stem cell transplantation. What was sequenced was blood, either unsorted or a sorted T cell fraction (not recorded which). The chain links TRBV4-3 to TRBJ1-1; no reliable D call. The source of this sequence is a human donor who was either an allogeneic HSCT recipient or a stem cell or donor lymphocyte infusion donor (not recorded which). It is not recorded whose cells these are; they may come from a transplant donor. The CDR3 spells CASSQDRSSANEAFF. Written as DNA, the CDR3 is TGCGCCAGCAGCCAAGATAGGAGTAGCGCCAATGAAGCTTTCTTT.